The 24 T cell receptor beta chains presented below share a single source sample, sequenced in a study of OX40 agonist ivuxolimab in advanced cancers. The method was the immunoSEQ multiplex PCR assay. TCRdb limited this immuneACCESS table to in-frame rearrangements with V and J called. A share of clones is missing; checked studies link under half to unresolved V genes, and the rest is unexplained. This sample comprises about 98,000 clones, roughly 89% of them detected only once. The ten largest make up roughly 0.5% of the sample. Sequencing used CD4+ or CD8+ T cells sorted from blood, obtained in a trial of the OX40 agonist ivuxolimab. These receptors all stem from an adult with an advanced solid tumor such as melanoma, head and neck, liver or kidney cancer.

The genes are TRBV10-1 and TRBJ1-2; 8 positions match TRBD1. After removal of 6 bases from V and 4 bases from J, the junction contained 4 bases not matched to a gene. CDR3 length: 13 amino acids. Per germline, CDR1 WNHNN and CDR2 SYGVQD (reference sequence). The CDR3 sequence is CASREGQVYGYTF. The CDR3 DNA reads TGCGCCAGCAGGGAGGGACAGGTCTATGGCTACACCTTC.

This chain joins TRBV2 and TRBJ2-5; D is possibly TRBD1 (6 bases). Germline V gene sequence: CDR1 SNHLY, CDR2 FYNNEI. V was trimmed by 4 bases and J by 2 bases, leaving 11 bases between them. The length of the CDR3 is 14 residues. The chain's CDR3 is CASSVVDRQETQYF. The CDR3 bases are TGTGCCAGCAGTGTAGTGGACAGACAAGAGACCCAGTACTTC.

The chain carries TRBV5-1 and TRBJ1-1; perhaps TRBD1 as D (5 bases). Trimming cost V 1 base and J 3 bases, with 10 bases left between them. Per germline, CDR1 SGHRS and CDR2 YFSETQ. The CDR3 runs to 14 residues. The CDR3 region is CASSLWGADTEAFF. In DNA, the CDR3 is TGCGCCAGCAGCTTGTGGGGCGCCGACACTGAAGCTTTCTTT.

The rearrangement uses TRBV4-1 and TRBJ1-2; a possible D gene is TRBD1 (5 bases). The germline V and J ends were trimmed by 5 bases and 0 bases, with 10 bases remaining between them. The CDR3 has 14 amino acids. Germline-derived CDR1 and CDR2 are MGHRA and YSYEKL. DNA for the CDR3: TGCGCCAGCAGCTCGGGGACCACTAACTATGGCTACACCTTC. It yields the protein CASSSGTTNYGYTF.

CDR3 residues: CASSVVGGEAYNEQFF. CDR3 nucleotide sequence: TGTGCCAGCAGCGTAGTTGGGGGCGAGGCCTACAATGAGCAGTTCTTC. The chain is built from TRBV9 and TRBJ2-1; weak D call: TRBD1 (6 bases). This CDR3 comprises 16 residues. Between the trimmed V and J ends, which lost 0 bases and 2 bases, there was a span of 12 bases. From germline, CDR1 is SGDLS and CDR2 YYNGEE.

This clone was counted at least ten times. The chain combines TRBV9 with TRBJ2-3, with D possibly TRBD1 on 5 matching bases. CDR1 and CDR2 (germline): SGDLS, YYNGEE. The CDR3 runs to 14 residues. V lost 5 bases and J lost 3, with 13 bases in between. The CDR3 here is CASRGPTPTDTQYF. The CDR3 DNA sequence: TGTGCCAGCAGGGGGCCAACACCGACAGATACGCAGTATTTT.

About this clone: The sample holds other DNA sequences that translate to the same CDR3. The rearrangement joins TRBV18 to TRBJ2-5; no clear D gene. Germline V CDR1 and CDR2: KGHSH, LQKENI. The CDR3 covers 11 residues. Trimming pared 6 bases from V and 3 bases from J, leaving 5 bases between. The CDR3 bases are TGTGCCAGCTCCCCAGAAGAGACCCAGTACTTC. Its protein is CASSPEETQYF.

The J gene is TRBJ2-7, the V gene TRBV7-7, with 8 bases identical to TRBD2. The CDR3 runs to 13 residues. In germline, CDR1 is SSHAT, CDR2 FNYEAQ (reference sequence). The CDR3 spells CASGAGISNEQYF. The CDR3 DNA follows: TGTGCTAGCGGGGCCGGGATTTCCAACGAGCAGTACTTC.

The J gene is TRBJ2-5, the V gene TRBV5-4; tentatively, D is TRBD1 (6 bases). Trimming stripped 4 bases from V and 2 bases from J, with 12 bases between. Germline-derived CDR1 and CDR2 are SGHNT and YYREEE (reference sequence). This CDR3 has 14 residues. The CDR3 DNA sequence: TGTGCCAGCAGCCATTGGACAGTTCAAGAGACCCAGTACTTC. This gives the protein CASSHWTVQETQYF.

This clone was observed a few times. The gene calls are TRBV5-4 and TRBJ1-5; perhaps TRBD1 as D (5 bases). The CDR3 consists of 14 residues. CDR1 SGHNT and CDR2 YYREEE come from the germline V gene (reference sequence). Trimming stripped 4 bases from V and 6 bases from J, with 14 bases between. Written as DNA, the CDR3 is TGTGCCAGCAGCGCGGGAGAAAGGGGTCAGCCCCAGCATTTT. Translated: CASSAGERGQPQHF.

This clone was counted between two and nine times. This sequence joins TRBV7-2 and TRBJ1-2; the match to TRBD1 covers 8 bases. J gave up 5 bases and V 8 bases, and 13 bases lay outside the gene matches. CDR3 length equals 15 residues. Germline CDR1 and CDR2: SGHTA and FQGNSA. The CDR3 spells CASSSGTGEHYGYTF. The CDR3 DNA is TGTGCCAGCTCCTCCGGGACAGGAGAGCATTATGGCTACACCTTC. Full variable domain (missing parts from reference TRBV7-2 and TRBJ1-2): GAGVSQSPSNKVTEKGKDVELRCDPISGHTALYWYRQSLGQGLEFLIYFQGNSAPDKSGLPSDRFSAERTGGSVSTLTIQRTQQEDSAVYLCASSSGTGEHYGYTFGSGTRLTVV.

This chain connects TRBV7-3 to TRBJ1-2; tentative D call: TRBD1 (6 bases). The CDR3 has 12 residues. V was clipped by 5 bases and J by 8 bases, with 12 bases between them. Germline V gene lookup returns CDR1 SGHTA and CDR2 FQGTGA. The CDR3 DNA sequence: TGTGCCAGCAGCCAGGGGACCGGGGGCTACACCTTC. Residues: CASSQGTGGYTF.

The table lists this clone with a few counts. The chain employs TRBV9 and TRBJ1-2; TRBD1 matches 10 bases. The CDR3 runs 16 residues. With V trimmed by 2 bases and J by 2 bases, 6 bases remained unmatched. Per the germline V gene, CDR1 is SGDLS and CDR2 is YYNGEE. The CDR3 nucleotides read TGTGCCAGCAGCGTCGAACCGGGACAGGGGAACTATGGCTACACCTTC. Amino acids: CASSVEPGQGNYGYTF.

This chain uses TRBV9 with TRBJ1-3; perhaps TRBD1 as D (5 bases). V lost 4 bases, J lost 1 base, and 12 bases lay in between. Germline-derived CDR1 and CDR2 are SGDLS and YYNGEE. The CDR3 has 15 amino acids. The CDR3 sequence is CASSLGGVSGNTIYF. In DNA, the CDR3 is TGTGCCAGCAGCCTCGGGGGGGTTTCTGGAAACACCATATATTTT.

The genes are TRBV18 and TRBJ2-2; a weak D match, TRBD2 (5 bases). Per germline, CDR1 KGHSH and CDR2 LQKENI. Trimming shortened V by 4 bases and J by 4 bases, and 19 bases separated the two germline ends. This CDR3 has 17 residues. CDR3 coding DNA: TGTGCCAGCTCACTCATGCGCCCGGGATTTGGCACCGGGGAGCTGTTTTTT. This gives the protein CASSLMRPGFGTGELFF.

J is TRBJ1-2 and V is TRBV5-1; D gene ambiguous. Trimming removed 4 bases at V and 6 bases at J, with 13 bases between. CDR1 is SGHRS, CDR2 YFSETQ, per germline. The CDR3 length is 13 residues. The CDR3 DNA follows: TGCGCCAGCAGCCCCTTAGAGGGAGATGGCTACACCTTC. This codes for CASSPLEGDGYTF.

This chain connects TRBV10-1 to TRBJ2-1; maybe TRBD1 (6 bases). CDR3 length: 18 residues. V was cut by 3 bases and J by 0 bases, with 18 bases left in between. CDR1 is WNHNN, CDR2 SYGVQD, per germline (reference sequence). CDR3 sequence: CASSDLTGRTSSYNEQFF. The CDR3, as DNA: TGCGCCAGCAGTGACCTCACAGGGCGCACCAGCTCCTACAATGAGCAGTTCTTC.

The chain uses TRBV5-1 and TRBJ2-1; the D gene is possibly TRBD1 (6 bases). The CDR3 runs to 17 residues. Germline CDR1 is SGHRS and CDR2 is YFSETQ. The V gene lost 4 bases and the J gene lost 2 bases, with 19 bases spanning the gap. The CDR3: CASSPNIQGRTYNEQFF. CDR3 nucleotide sequence: TGCGCCAGCAGCCCAAATATACAGGGTCGGACCTACAATGAGCAGTTCTTC.

The chain has TRBV5-1 and TRBJ1-4; 9 nucleotides match TRBD1. CDR3 size: 14 residues. Germline CDR1 SGHRS, CDR2 YFSETQ. The trim removed 4 bases at V and 5 bases at J, leaving 3 bases unmatched. The CDR3 protein is CASSIGQGNEKLFF. CDR3 coding DNA: TGCGCCAGCAGCATAGGACAGGGGAATGAAAAACTGTTTTTT. Combining the CDR3 with reference TRBV5-1 and TRBJ1-4 gives the whole variable domain KAGVTQTPRYLIKTRGQQVTLSCSPISGHRSVSWYQQTPGQGLQFLFEYFSETQRNKGNFPGRFSGRQFSNSRSEMNVSTLELGDSALYLCASSIGQGNEKLFFGSGTQLSVL.

The chain combines TRBV5-6 with TRBJ1-3; D uncertain. The V end was cut by 0 bases, the J end by 4 bases, with 8 bases between. The CDR3 has 14 residues. Germline V gene data show CDR1 as SGHDT and CDR2 as YYEEEE. CDR3 sequence (DNA): TGTGCCAGCAGCTTGGGGAGAACAGGAAACACCATATATTTT. It yields the protein CASSLGRTGNTIYF.

With regard to this clone: At one of its ends the junction is not consistent with the germline gene, which may arise from a read error. The chain is built from TRBV2 and TRBJ2-7; TRBD1 matches 8 bases. The germline CDR1 and CDR2 sequences are SNHLY and FYNNEI. The CDR3 runs to 12 residues. This CDR3 reads CASSEADRAVHF. CDR3 coding DNA: TGTGCCAGCAGTGAAGCGGACAGGGCGGTGCACTTC.

As to this clone: No conserved phenylalanine or tryptophan is present at the end of the CDR3, so a read error is the likely explanation. The DNA is omitted, as the CDR3 cannot be located on it reliably, and the CDR3 follows TCRdb's listing. J is TRBJ1-1 and V is TRBV6-1. Germline V gene lookup returns CDR1 MNHNS and CDR2 SASEGT. The CDR3 sequence runs 14 residues, both termini included. The CDR3 sequence: CASSEKYNDPVGTG.

This chain uses TRBV4-3 with TRBJ2-3; possibly TRBD1 or TRBD2 for D (5 bases each). The CDR3 contains 16 residues. Germline-derived CDR1 and CDR2 are LGHNA and YSLEER. V was pared by 1 base and J by 4 bases, with 15 bases between. The CDR3 nucleotides are TGCGCCAGCAGCCAAGGAGGGCCTGGGGACGCAGATACGCAGTATTTT. Translated, it gives CASSQGGPGDADTQYF.

V is TRBV5-4 and J is TRBJ2-7; D is perhaps TRBD1 or TRBD2 (5 bases each). Trimming took off 4 bases at V and 4 bases at J, with 12 bases between the two ends. There are 13 residues in the CDR3. The germline CDR1 and CDR2 sequences are SGHNT and YYREEE (reference sequence). The CDR3 DNA reads as TGTGCCAGCAGCCGGGACGGATTTTACGAGCAGTACTTC. As protein: CASSRDGFYEQYF.